The clone carrying this TCR beta chain was seen only once. The source of the sample is a study of blood T cell repertoires in COVID-19. TCRdb keeps only in-frame clones here, not all; method: immunoSEQ multiplex PCR. The sample contains around 320,000 clones, approximately 90% of which appear only once. The specimen sequenced was peripheral blood. This receptor was taken from a man between 18 and 35 years old with active or convalescent COVID-19.

The CDR3 DNA sequence: TGTGCCAGCAGCAATCGACAGACCCAAGAGACCCAGTACTTC. Encoded protein: CASSNRQTQETQYF. The chain is built from TRBV27 and TRBJ2-5; D perhaps matches TRBD1 (5 bases). V was cut by 6 bases and J by 1 base, with 12 bases left in between. The CDR3 has 14 amino acids. Germline CDR1 reads MNHEY; CDR2 reads SMNVEV (reference sequence).